This T cell receptor (beta chain) appears in the sequencing data of a study of tumor-infiltrating lymphocytes in primary liver carcinoma. Study-level background: Roughly 3.5 to 8 million productive TCRbeta reads came from each sample, comparable across tissue types. The study's findings and limits: No more than about 8-24% of top clones could be seen in all five tumor regions.

Turning to this clonotype: Antigen: not known.

The source material, about 17-31 mg of unsorted bulk tissue, was used to co-extract RNA and DNA. Each tumor was sampled at four poles and its centre. This CDR3 is built from 15 residues. V was pared by 3 bases and J by 2 bases, with 4 bases of the junction left unmatched. Germline CDR1 and CDR2: SGHNT and YYREEE (reference sequence). The researchers produced TCR beta cDNA from approximately 460 ng total RNA with a constant-region primer. Slightly modified ARM-PCR served as the procedure for the TCR beta libraries. These libraries came from three rounds of nested multiplex PCR. PCR rounds one and two used TRBV1-TRBV30 forward primers with a C-beta reverse primer for around 11 cycles each. TCRdb passed the multiplex PCR reads through MiXCR, listing each CDR3 protein once. This sample has 55,000 to 70,000 distinct CDR3 sequences, with roughly 70% found just once.

The sequenced sample consisted of liver tumor tissue from sampling region 2. The subset was: tumor region T2, inferior pole. The TCR sequence derives from a man aged 40-49 years with primary liver carcinoma and hepatitis B virus infection. The V gene is TRBV5-4, the J gene TRBJ2-2; 7 bases align to TRBD2. CDR3 residues: CASSWDYFNTGELFF. The CDR3 region has the DNA TGTGCCAGCAGCTGGGACTACTTCAACACCGGGGAGCTGTTTTTT.